This T cell receptor (beta chain) derives from a study of early T cells in non-severe SARS-CoV-2 infection. In the study overall: Sequencing was performed on bulk RNA from unsorted whole blood, leaving chains unpaired. Study results and caveats: VDJdb matches were skewed toward anti-spike CD8 T cell responses.

This CDR3 has 15 residues. Germline CDR1 DFQATT, CDR2 SNEGSKA (reference sequence). V lost 3 bases and J 3 bases, leaving 16 bases between the germline ends. As part of library construction, unique molecular identifiers were attached to individual cDNA molecules. TCRdb reanalysed the 5' RACE reads using MiXCR and keeps one entry per CDR3 protein. The sample shows some 76,000 distinct CDR3 sequences, roughly a sixth of them seen only once. This clonotype appeared many times. Its antigen is currently unknown. Sequencing was done on a sample of whole blood. The chain links TRBV20-1 to TRBJ2-3; TRBD2 is a possible D gene (5 bases). The sequence derives from an adult who was a healthcare worker with PCR-confirmed SARS-CoV-2 infection or an uninfected control (not recorded which). The CDR3 nucleotides read TGCAGTGCTAGGGCGACTCTAGCTTTTACAGATACGCAGTATTTT. Amino acid sequence: CSARATLAFTDTQYF.